The subject of this entry is one TCR beta chain. As yet, its antigen is unknown. The CDR3 is 19 amino acids. The trim removed 5 bases at V and 5 bases at J, leaving 13 bases unmatched. Germline V gene data show CDR1 as SEHNR and CDR2 as FQNEAQ (reference sequence). Produced via immunoSEQ multiplex PCR; TCRdb's table is partial and in-frame only. This table holds roughly 60,000 clones, approximately 86% found once. These data come from a study of glioma-infiltrating T cells after dendritic cell vaccination. Study-wide context: Patients had newly diagnosed or recurrent glioblastoma and received dendritic cell vaccines. Between about 2003 and 2013, patients got autologous tumor lysate-pulsed dendritic cell vaccines. The study, taken as a whole, reports: TCR clonality showed no direct relationship with survival.

Documented time point: after dendritic cell vaccination, including at tumor progression/relapse. Selection required adequate fresh-frozen tumor tissue plus more than two years' survival data. The source material was blood, sampled after dendritic cell vaccination. The receptor's source is a human donor with glioblastoma. This chain uses TRBV7-9 with TRBJ2-1; TRBD2 matches 15 bases. CDR3 nucleotides: TGTGCCAGCAGCGCACCGGGACTAGCGGGAGGAAGTACCCACAATGAGCAGTTCTTC. This gives the protein CASSAPGLAGGSTHNEQFF.